This TCR beta chain was retrieved from a study of T cells in Graves' hyperthyroidism and ophthalmopathy (dated by TCRdb to the late 2010s). Regarding the research as a whole: Peripheral blood samples were taken at the time of initial diagnosis, prior to any treatment. To identify distinguishing TCR V-J signatures, a discovery cohort of some 99 patients was used, comprising 43 with Graves' ophthalmopathy and some 57 with stable Graves' hyperthyroidism. An independent validation cohort of under 20 hyperthyroidism patients and 17 patients who later progressed to ophthalmopathy tested prospective prediction of ophthalmopathy. The approximately 97 discovery patients were randomly divided into training and test sets at a 7:3 ratio. In roughly six Graves' hyperthyroidism patients, the study also compared T-cell repertoires from thyroid tissue with T-cell repertoires from blood. After sampling, hyperthyroidism patients received methimazole starting at 30 mg daily, and ophthalmopathy patients received high-dose intravenous methylprednisolone. The paper reports TCR Vbeta CDR3 sequencing of 135 peripheral blood samples: over 40 ophthalmopathy, fewer than 80 hyperthyroidism and approximately 17 progressor patients.

About this clonotype: Its antigen is unknown. No per-base quality is available; no much larger clone lies one base away.

Amplification of TCR beta CDR3 regions was carried out from RNA transcripts. For the first round of RT-PCR on the TCR CDR3, the HTBI primer set was used together with the Qiagen OneStep RT-PCR kit. Libraries were constructed in a second round of multiplex PCR, after which size selection and purification were carried out. Libraries were sequenced paired-end with 100 bp reads on an Illumina HiSeq2000. The study's own analysis went as follows. SOAPnuke was used to process the raw data, throwing out any read that contained adapters or uncalled bases, had a mean Phred below 15, or lacked an exact constant-primer or identifier match. High-quality paired reads were merged using COPE v1.2.5, and each unique nucleotide sequence was defined as a clonotype. MiTCR v1.1 was used to align clonotypes to the IMGT TRBV, TRBD and TRBJ reference segments. Only V-J combinations with frequency above 0.0001, covering about 99% of repertoires, were analysed. The TCS score was defined as the ratio of F50 (clonal expansion) to E x V (chaos), calculated using BLOSUM62-based TCRdist between CDR3 peptides within each V-J. Welch's t-statistics and random forest reduced several hundred V-J features to 13, which were used in a naive Bayes classifier (R e1071). TCRdb handled the public reads itself, with Q25 trimming in fastp and clone calling in MiXCR, and kept productive beta chains. A single entry per CDR3 protein holds the most common genes and DNA from its merged rows. The V and J calls were determined by TCRdb, not by the authors. The sample table records approximately 300,000 distinct CDR3 sequences; approximately 15% of these occur just once. The top ten clones comprise roughly 33% of the sample.

The CDR3 goes from the cysteine to the phenylalanine over 13 residues. Solely the CDR3 DNA is kept, with 39 bases framed from the first base. The germline V gene (reference sequence) provides CDR1 LGHDT and CDR2 YNNKEL. V is shortened by 4 bases, J by 5 bases, and the region joining them spans 10 bases. Here is what the overall study found, with its caveats: In validation, the model predicted progression to ophthalmopathy with over 60% sensitivity and around 72% specificity, a median of 6.5 months before onset. A 13 V-J signature model separated ophthalmopathy from stable hyperthyroidism, with 87.88% sensitivity and roughly 81% specificity in cross-validation and 80%/75% in testing. Most expanded thyroid clonotypes (frequency above 0.001) were also found in blood, which suggests that blood repertoires may mirror thyroid immune responses. Sample size was not statistically predetermined, and investigators were not blinded to group allocation.

Graves' hyperthyroidism was defined as stable when no progression to ophthalmopathy occurred over 18 months of follow-up. Hyperthyroidism patients were aged 18 to 65 years and newly diagnosed, with disease duration of less than 2 months. Exclusion was applied to patients with uncontrolled infections, other autoimmune diseases, pregnancy or lactation. Diagnoses were established on the basis of clinical symptoms, serum thyroxine and TRAb, thyroid ultrasound, and orbital computed tomography. PBMCs were isolated from more than 8 ml of fresh peripheral blood by Ficoll-Paque density gradient centrifugation. Total RNA was extracted with Trizol reagent, and quality was checked on an Agilent 2100 Bioanalyzer.

Sequences were obtained from blood. The receptor chain draws on TRBV3-1 and TRBJ2-3; the D gene is perhaps TRBD1 or TRBD2, each of them matching over 5 bases. The sequence was obtained from a young man with Graves' hyperthyroidism. At the DNA level, the sequence is TGTGCCAGCAGCCGGGGCGGAGGAGATACGCAGTATTTT. This encodes CASSRGGGDTQYF.